This is a list of T cell receptor beta chains from one sample in a study of memory CD4+ T cells and cytomegalovirus serostatus. TCRdb's copy holds only in-frame clones and misses some; the assay was immunoSEQ multiplex PCR. The table lists 35,000 to 50,000 clones, approximately 80% of them singletons. The sequenced material came from memory CD4+ T cells from blood. All receptors come from an adult in good health and CMV-seronegative. Each CDR3 is given with its conserved first and last residue. The D gene is left open where the match is weak. Clone size is given for some rows only: seen once, a few or many times, or a class if the clone is expanded.

D gene | J gene | clone size | V gene | CDR3 DNA | CDR3 protein
- | TRBJ2-7 | few | TRBV29-1 | TGCAGCGTGGGAGAGGGCACCTACGAGCAGTACTTC | CSVGEGTYEQYF
- | TRBJ2-2 | few | TRBV10-3 | TGTGCCATCAGTCCGGGACATACAAACACCGGGGAGCTGTTTTTT | CAISPGHTNTGELFF
- | TRBJ2-1 | - | TRBV6-1 | TGTGCCAGCAGCCGCAATTTAGAAGGCTATGAGCAGTTCTTC | CASSRNLEGYEQFF
TRBD1 | TRBJ2-1 | few | TRBV6-6 | TGTGCCAGCAAGGGGAGGGACAGGGATGGCAATGAGCAGTTCTTC | CASKGRDRDGNEQFF
TRBD1 | TRBJ2-7 | - | TRBV7-8 | TGTGCCAGCAGCTTACTAGGACAGGGCCTCGAGCAGTACTTC | CASSLLGQGLEQYF
- | TRBJ2-3 | - | TRBV9 | TGTGCCAGCAGCGTTGAAGGGTTTCGCACAGATACGCAGTATTTT | CASSVEGFRTDTQYF
TRBD2 | TRBJ2-4 | - | TRBV9 | TGTGCCAGCAGCGTAGAAGGCGGGAGGGAAGAAAACATTCAGTACTTC | CASSVEGGREENIQYF
- | TRBJ2-1 | - | TRBV6-5 | TGTGCCAGCAGAGCTAACTCCTACAATGAGCAGTTCTTC | CASRANSYNEQFF
TRBD1 | TRBJ2-5 | - | TRBV5-1 | TGCGCCAGCAGCTTGGGACAGGGGCCCCAAGAGACCCAGTACTTC | CASSLGQGPQETQYF
TRBD1 | TRBJ2-7 | - | TRBV5-6 | TGTGCCAGCAGCGCCCGGGACAGGGTGTTCGAGCAGTACTTC | CASSARDRVFEQYF